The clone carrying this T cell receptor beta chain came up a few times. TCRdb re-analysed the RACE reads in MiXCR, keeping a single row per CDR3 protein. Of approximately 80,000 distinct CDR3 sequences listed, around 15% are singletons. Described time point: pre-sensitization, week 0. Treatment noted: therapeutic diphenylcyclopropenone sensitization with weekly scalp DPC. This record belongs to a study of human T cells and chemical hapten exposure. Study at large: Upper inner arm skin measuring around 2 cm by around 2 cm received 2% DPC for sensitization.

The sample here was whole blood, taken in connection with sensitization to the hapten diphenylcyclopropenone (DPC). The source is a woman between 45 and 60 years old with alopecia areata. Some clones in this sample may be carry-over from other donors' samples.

CDR3 nucleotides: TGTGCCAGCAGCTTCACCAAGCGGGGGGGACTACGAAGGATCATGAACACTGAAGCTTTCTTT. Its translation is CASSFTKRGGLRRIMNTEAFF. The chain links TRBV11-2 to TRBJ1-1; a possible D gene is TRBD1 (5 bases). V lost 3 bases and J 0 bases, leaving 29 bases between the germline ends. Germline loops: CDR1 SGHAT, CDR2 FQNNGV. The CDR3 has 21 residues.